These 5 T cell receptor beta chains share one sample of origin, sequenced in a study of T cell responses to AZD1222 COVID-19 vaccine. Repertoires were generated with immunoSEQ multiplex PCR, while TCRdb's copy carries only in-frame clones and drops some. Of 110,000 or so clones listed, more than 85% are singletons. Sequenced material: peripheral blood, taken 28 days after the second AZD1222 dose. The receptors stem from an adult who received the AZD1222 COVID-19 vaccine.

V gene TRBV4-1 combines with J gene TRBJ1-1; D call uncertain. CDR3 size: 12 residues. Looked up from germline, CDR1 is MGHRA and CDR2 is YSYEKL. Trimming removed 7 bases at V and 5 bases at J, with 11 bases between. The CDR3 region is CASNAFGTEAFF. For the CDR3, the DNA is TGCGCCAGCAACGCGTTTGGGACTGAAGCTTTCTTT.

The chain has TRBV7-6 and TRBJ2-5; TRBD1 might be the D (6 bases). CDR1 is SGHVS, CDR2 FNYEAQ, per germline. V was clipped by 6 bases and J by 0 bases, with 14 bases between them. The CDR3 length is 15 residues. The CDR3 DNA sequence: TGTGCCAGCAGTCCAGCGCAGGGGAACCAAGAGACCCAGTACTTC. Amino acid sequence: CASSPAQGNQETQYF.

The CDR3 nucleotides are TGTGCCAGCAGCGTCGACGGACACCAAGAGACCCAGTACTTC. As protein: CASSVDGHQETQYF. The genes are TRBV9 and TRBJ2-5; D unresolved. The germline V gene encodes CDR1 SGDLS and CDR2 YYNGEE. This CDR3 is 14 amino acids long. V gave up 2 bases and J gave up 0 bases, with 8 bases separating them.

The chain employs TRBV7-2 and TRBJ1-2; 10 bases agree with TRBD1. Germline V gene data show CDR1 as SGHTA and CDR2 as FQGNSA. V shed 5 bases, J shed 5 bases, and the junction held 5 bases outside the gene matches. The CDR3 is made up of 14 amino acids. CDR3 protein: CASSLGQGEYGYTF. CDR3 nucleotides: TGTGCCAGCAGCCTCGGACAGGGGGAGTATGGCTACACCTTC.

The J gene is TRBJ2-7, the V gene TRBV5-1; 9 positions match TRBD1. Germline V gives CDR1 SGHRS, CDR2 YFSETQ. After removal of 4 bases from V and 4 bases from J, the junction contained 6 bases not matched to a gene. The CDR3 is made up of 14 amino acids. The CDR3 sequence is CASSPGQGQYEQYF. The CDR3, as DNA: TGCGCCAGCAGCCCGGGACAGGGCCAGTACGAGCAGTACTTC.